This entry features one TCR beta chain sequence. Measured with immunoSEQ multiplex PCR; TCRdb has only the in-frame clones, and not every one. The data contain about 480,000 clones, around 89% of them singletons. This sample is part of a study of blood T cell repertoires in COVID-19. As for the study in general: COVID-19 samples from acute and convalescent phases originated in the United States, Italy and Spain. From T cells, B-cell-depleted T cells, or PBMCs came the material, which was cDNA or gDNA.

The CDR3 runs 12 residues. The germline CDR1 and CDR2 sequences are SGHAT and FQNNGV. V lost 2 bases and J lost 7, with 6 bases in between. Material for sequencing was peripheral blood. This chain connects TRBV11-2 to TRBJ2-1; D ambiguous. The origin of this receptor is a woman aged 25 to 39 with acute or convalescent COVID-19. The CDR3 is CASSLQLNEQFF. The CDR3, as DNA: TGTGCCAGCAGCTTACAACTAAATGAGCAGTTCTTC. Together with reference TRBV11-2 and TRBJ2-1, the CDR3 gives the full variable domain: EAGVAQSPRYKIIEKRQSVAFWCNPISGHATLYWYQQILGQGPKLLIQFQNNGVVDDSQLPKDRFSAERLKGVDSTLKIQPAKLEDSAVYLCASSLQLNEQFFGPGTRLTVL.